Listed below are T cell receptor beta chains from one sample, sequenced in a study of early T cells in non-severe SARS-CoV-2 infection. TCRdb reprocessed the 5' RACE reads with MiXCR, giving one entry per CDR3 protein. The sample has under 20,000 distinct CDR3 sequences; approximately 6.2% are singletons. Sequencing input: whole blood. These receptors all come from an adult who was a healthcare worker with PCR-confirmed SARS-CoV-2 infection or an uninfected control (not recorded which). Each CDR3 is given with its conserved first and last residue. D genes are given only for firm matches. Clone sizes are given selectively: once, few, many, or a class where the clone is expanded.

abundance: many; j_gene: TRBJ2-7; v_gene: TRBV20-1; d_gene: TRBD2; CDR3nt: TGCAGTGCCCTTAGCGGGAGGGCCTTCGAGCAGTACTTC; CDR3aa: CSALSGRAFEQYF
abundance: .; j_gene: TRBJ2-1; v_gene: TRBV7-3; d_gene: TRBD2; CDR3nt: TGTGCCAGCAGCTCTCACCTCCTAGCGGGAGACTACAATGAGCAGTTCTTC; CDR3aa: CASSSHLLAGDYNEQFF
abundance: many; j_gene: TRBJ2-3; v_gene: TRBV11-2; d_gene: TRBD2; CDR3nt: TGTGCCAGCAGGCCCCCCGGGACTAGCGGGAGTGATACGCAGTATTTT; CDR3aa: CASRPPGTSGSDTQYF
abundance: many; j_gene: TRBJ2-1; v_gene: TRBV24-1; d_gene: .; CDR3nt: TGTGCCACCAGTGATCTAAGTTCCATGTGGGGGGAGCAGTTCTTC; CDR3aa: CATSDLSSMWGEQFF
abundance: many; j_gene: TRBJ2-7; v_gene: TRBV5-1; d_gene: .; CDR3nt: TGCGCCAGCACACCGACCGGCCCCTACGAGCAGTACTTC; CDR3aa: CASTPTGPYEQYF
abundance: many; j_gene: TRBJ2-7; v_gene: TRBV2; d_gene: TRBD2; CDR3nt: TGTGCCAGCAGCCCTAGCGGGAACCTTGCCTACGAGCAGTACTTC; CDR3aa: CASSPSGNLAYEQYF
abundance: many; j_gene: TRBJ2-7; v_gene: TRBV20-1; d_gene: .; CDR3nt: TGCAGTGCTAGAGCATCCTTCGGACGGAACTACGAGCAGTACTTC; CDR3aa: CSARASFGRNYEQYF
abundance: many; j_gene: TRBJ2-1; v_gene: TRBV5-4; d_gene: TRBD1; CDR3nt: TGTGCCAGCAACAGGGGTTCCTACAATGAGCAGTTCTTC; CDR3aa: CASNRGSYNEQFF
abundance: .; j_gene: TRBJ2-4; v_gene: TRBV29-1; d_gene: .; CDR3nt: TGCAGCGTTGAAGCCTCCCACGAAGCCAAAAACATTCAGTACTTC; CDR3aa: CSVEASHEAKNIQYF
abundance: many; j_gene: TRBJ2-5; v_gene: TRBV28; d_gene: .; CDR3nt: TGTGCCAGCATGGGGCCTTTGGAACAAGAGACCCAGTACTTC; CDR3aa: CASMGPLEQETQYF
abundance: many; j_gene: TRBJ2-3; v_gene: TRBV11-3; d_gene: TRBD2; CDR3nt: TGTGCCAGCAGCTCCCGACTAGCGGGTGGTGGAGATACGCAGTATTTT; CDR3aa: CASSSRLAGGGDTQYF
abundance: few; j_gene: TRBJ2-5; v_gene: TRBV20-1; d_gene: TRBD2; CDR3nt: TGCAGTGCTGGGTTAGCGGGGGACCAAGAGACCCAGTACTTC; CDR3aa: CSAGLAGDQETQYF
abundance: many; j_gene: TRBJ2-3; v_gene: TRBV5-5; d_gene: TRBD1; CDR3nt: TGTGCCAGCAGCTTGGGGGACAGGCGACTGACAGATACGCAGTATTTT; CDR3aa: CASSLGDRRLTDTQYF
abundance: few; j_gene: TRBJ1-1; v_gene: TRBV11-2; d_gene: TRBD1; CDR3nt: TGTGCCAGCAGCTCCCCGACAGGGGGCTATGGACTCTTGAACACTGAAGCTTTCTTT; CDR3aa: CASSSPTGGYGLLNTEAFF
abundance: many; j_gene: TRBJ1-1; v_gene: TRBV29-1; d_gene: TRBD1; CDR3nt: TGCAGCGCAAGACAGGGGCCTGAAGCTTTCTTT; CDR3aa: CSARQGPEAFF
abundance: many; j_gene: TRBJ2-3; v_gene: TRBV10-1; d_gene: TRBD2; CDR3nt: TGCGCCAGCAGTGCAACGGCTAGCGGCCTCACAGATACGCAGTATTTT; CDR3aa: CASSATASGLTDTQYF
abundance: few; j_gene: TRBJ2-7; v_gene: TRBV10-3; d_gene: TRBD2; CDR3nt: TGTGCCATCAGTGAGCTGACTAGCGGGAGGGCCGGGCGCGAGCAGTACTTC; CDR3aa: CAISELTSGRAGREQYF
abundance: many; j_gene: TRBJ1-2; v_gene: TRBV12-3/TRBV12-4; d_gene: .; CDR3nt: TGTGCCAGCAGTTTAGTACCACTCCGGGGGGGCTACACCTTC; CDR3aa: CASSLVPLRGGYTF
abundance: many; j_gene: TRBJ2-7; v_gene: TRBV7-9; d_gene: TRBD2; CDR3nt: TGTGCCAGCAGCTCCCCCCTAGCGGGAGGCCTCGAGCAGTACTTC; CDR3aa: CASSSPLAGGLEQYF
abundance: many; j_gene: TRBJ2-7; v_gene: TRBV19; d_gene: .; CDR3nt: TGTGCCAGTACCCCCCCTGGGGCAGGAGTTCTACGAGGGCAGTACTTC; CDR3aa: CASTPPGAGVLRGQYF
abundance: medium-sized; j_gene: TRBJ2-1; v_gene: TRBV19; d_gene: .; CDR3nt: TGTGCCAGTAGTCCCAGTTTCGGAGCAGGGGAGTACAATGAGCAGTTCTTC; CDR3aa: CASSPSFGAGEYNEQFF
abundance: medium-sized; j_gene: TRBJ1-5; v_gene: TRBV3-1; d_gene: TRBD1; CDR3nt: TGTGCCAGCAGCCAAGATCCAGGGGGCCTTCAGCCCCAGCATTTT; CDR3aa: CASSQDPGGLQPQHF
abundance: many; j_gene: TRBJ2-7; v_gene: TRBV11-2; d_gene: .; CDR3nt: TGTGCCAGCAGCTTAGAGTACAGGGACTCCTACGAGCAGTACTTC; CDR3aa: CASSLEYRDSYEQYF
abundance: .; j_gene: TRBJ1-2; v_gene: TRBV6-5; d_gene: .; CDR3nt: TGTGCCAGCAGTTACTCCGATTCGGGCTATGGCTACACCTTC; CDR3aa: CASSYSDSGYGYTF
abundance: medium-sized; j_gene: TRBJ2-2; v_gene: TRBV27; d_gene: TRBD2; CDR3nt: TGTGCCAGCAGAGGACTAGCGGGAGGGGTCGGGGAGCTGTTTTTT; CDR3aa: CASRGLAGGVGELFF
abundance: many; j_gene: TRBJ2-3; v_gene: TRBV6-1; d_gene: .; CDR3nt: TGTGCCAGCAGTGAAGCTCTTTCACAACTGGGAGATACGCAGTATTTT; CDR3aa: CASSEALSQLGDTQYF
abundance: .; j_gene: TRBJ1-1; v_gene: TRBV18; d_gene: .; CDR3nt: TGTGCCAGCTCACCCGGGACCTTGAACACTGAAGCTTTCTTT; CDR3aa: CASSPGTLNTEAFF
abundance: medium-sized; j_gene: TRBJ1-4; v_gene: TRBV10-2; d_gene: TRBD1; CDR3nt: TGCGCCAGCAGACCGACAGGGAATAATGAAAAACTGTTTTTT; CDR3aa: CASRPTGNNEKLFF
abundance: many; j_gene: TRBJ1-6; v_gene: TRBV27; d_gene: .; CDR3nt: TGTGCCAGCAGGGGCTGGGACTCCTATAATTCACCCCTCCACTTT; CDR3aa: CASRGWDSYNSPLHF
abundance: many; j_gene: TRBJ2-5; v_gene: TRBV28; d_gene: TRBD2; CDR3nt: TGTGCCAGCAGTTTCGCGGGAGGCGGGCTCGAGACCCAGTACTTC; CDR3aa: CASSFAGGGLETQYF
abundance: many; j_gene: TRBJ1-1; v_gene: TRBV30; d_gene: .; CDR3nt: TGTGCCTGGAGTTTTAAATCGGGCACTGAAGCTTTCTTT; CDR3aa: CAWSFKSGTEAFF
abundance: many; j_gene: TRBJ2-3; v_gene: TRBV7-8; d_gene: TRBD1; CDR3nt: TGTGCCAGCAGCTTAGCCAGGGGGCGTGATACGCAGTATTTT; CDR3aa: CASSLARGRDTQYF
abundance: medium-sized; j_gene: TRBJ1-4; v_gene: TRBV29-1; d_gene: TRBD1; CDR3nt: TGCAGCGCCACCGACGGGACAGATAATGAAAAACTGTTTTTT; CDR3aa: CSATDGTDNEKLFF
abundance: many; j_gene: TRBJ2-1; v_gene: TRBV6-1; d_gene: .; CDR3nt: TGTGCCAGCAGGATCCGGGACCAGGGTCCGGCGTTCTTC; CDR3aa: CASRIRDQGPAFF
abundance: many; j_gene: TRBJ2-3; v_gene: TRBV6-1; d_gene: TRBD2; CDR3nt: TGTGCCAGCAGTGAAAGCGGGGCTAGCACAGATACGCAGTATTTT; CDR3aa: CASSESGASTDTQYF
abundance: medium-sized; j_gene: TRBJ1-5; v_gene: TRBV19; d_gene: TRBD1; CDR3nt: TGTGCCAGTAAGGGGGGACAGGGTGGCAATCAGCCCCAGCATTTT; CDR3aa: CASKGGQGGNQPQHF
abundance: many; j_gene: TRBJ2-7; v_gene: TRBV18; d_gene: .; CDR3nt: TGTGCCAGCTCACCAGGCGAGACAGTTAGATACGAGCAGTACTTC; CDR3aa: CASSPGETVRYEQYF
abundance: .; j_gene: TRBJ1-2; v_gene: TRBV12-3/TRBV12-4; d_gene: .; CDR3nt: TGTGCCAGCAGCACCAAGCGGAACTATGGCTACACCTTC; CDR3aa: CASSTKRNYGYTF
abundance: many; j_gene: TRBJ2-2; v_gene: TRBV11-2; d_gene: TRBD1; CDR3nt: TGTGCCAGCAGCCCCGGGACAGGGTCCGGGGAGCTGTTTTTT; CDR3aa: CASSPGTGSGELFF
abundance: few; j_gene: TRBJ2-1; v_gene: TRBV3-1; d_gene: TRBD2; CDR3nt: TGTGCCAGCAGCCAAGAAGTTAGCGGGAGGACGGCCTACAATGAGCAGTTCTTC; CDR3aa: CASSQEVSGRTAYNEQFF
abundance: .; j_gene: TRBJ2-3; v_gene: TRBV11-2; d_gene: .; CDR3nt: TGTGCCAGCAGCCGAACGAGAGACCCACCTGAGACGCAGTATTTT; CDR3aa: CASSRTRDPPETQYF
abundance: many; j_gene: TRBJ2-7; v_gene: TRBV20-1; d_gene: .; CDR3nt: TGCAGTGCTAGCGGACAGTCCTACGAGCAGTACTTC; CDR3aa: CSASGQSYEQYF
abundance: many; j_gene: TRBJ2-1; v_gene: TRBV12-3/TRBV12-4; d_gene: .; CDR3nt: TGTGCCAGCAGCTCCGGGACCTTGGGGAATGAGCAGTTCTTC; CDR3aa: CASSSGTLGNEQFF
abundance: many; j_gene: TRBJ1-2; v_gene: TRBV29-1; d_gene: TRBD1; CDR3nt: TGCAGCGCCCTAAGACAGGGGGCGCTTGGCTACACCTTC; CDR3aa: CSALRQGALGYTF
abundance: few; j_gene: TRBJ2-4; v_gene: TRBV11-2; d_gene: TRBD2; CDR3nt: TGTGCCAGCAGCTTAGCGGGCGTTAGCGGGAGTGGCAAAAACATTCAGTACTTC; CDR3aa: CASSLAGVSGSGKNIQYF
abundance: medium-sized; j_gene: TRBJ2-1; v_gene: TRBV20-1; d_gene: TRBD2; CDR3nt: TGCAGTGCTGAGGGGAGGGCCCTCGGAAATGAGCAGTTCTTC; CDR3aa: CSAEGRALGNEQFF
abundance: few; j_gene: TRBJ2-5; v_gene: TRBV4-2; d_gene: .; CDR3nt: TGTGCCAGCAGCTATTCCCCCAGGGATCAAGAGACCCAGTACTTC; CDR3aa: CASSYSPRDQETQYF
abundance: many; j_gene: TRBJ2-1; v_gene: TRBV4-1; d_gene: .; CDR3nt: TGCGCCAGCAGCCATCCTTTCCGGGGGCAGAAGGAGAGCTTCAATGAGCAGTTCTTC; CDR3aa: CASSHPFRGQKESFNEQFF
abundance: medium-sized; j_gene: TRBJ2-5; v_gene: TRBV20-1; d_gene: .; CDR3nt: TGCAGTGCTAGTCGGCTGGGGAGACAAGAGACCCAGTACTTC; CDR3aa: CSASRLGRQETQYF
abundance: many; j_gene: TRBJ1-1; v_gene: TRBV4-2; d_gene: TRBD1; CDR3nt: TGTGCCAGCAGCCAACCCTCCGGGACAGGGATAGACACTGAAGCTTTCTTT; CDR3aa: CASSQPSGTGIDTEAFF
abundance: few; j_gene: TRBJ1-4; v_gene: TRBV7-9; d_gene: .; CDR3nt: TGTGCCAGCAGCCCAACAGGGCTTCGCAATGAAAAACTGTTTTTT; CDR3aa: CASSPTGLRNEKLFF
abundance: many; j_gene: TRBJ2-5; v_gene: TRBV5-1; d_gene: .; CDR3nt: TGCGCCAGCAGCCCCGCTCCTAGTGAGACCCAGTACTTC; CDR3aa: CASSPAPSETQYF
abundance: many; j_gene: TRBJ2-1; v_gene: TRBV18; d_gene: .; CDR3nt: TGTGCCAGCTCACAAGGGACGGAGAACAATGAGCAGTTCTTC; CDR3aa: CASSQGTENNEQFF